This entry concerns a single TCR beta chain. No antigen is known for it. J lost 2 bases, V lost 5 bases, and 13 bases had no gene match. Per germline, CDR1 MNHEY and CDR2 SVGEGT. The CDR3 totals 19 residues. Clones were read by immunoSEQ multiplex PCR, and TCRdb kept only the in-frame ones, dropping some. The repertoire holds 150,000 to 200,000 clones, with 87% as singletons. These data are taken from a study of T cell responses to AZD1222 COVID-19 vaccine. Points from the study as a whole: Spike was spanned by vaccine-associated CD4 TCRs, which were dominant at 160-218 and 743-854. Repertoires were collected only later (after the peak T cell response had occurred).

The sequencing used peripheral blood, collected on day 0 of MenACWY control vaccination. The V gene is TRBV6-2 or TRBV6-3, the J gene TRBJ2-7; 15 bases map to TRBD2. This clonotype was sampled from an adult in good health. The CDR3 loop is CASSKPGTSGGPRPYEQYF. In DNA form, the CDR3 reads TGTGCCAGCAGTAAGCCGGGGACTAGCGGGGGGCCGAGGCCCTACGAGCAGTACTTC.